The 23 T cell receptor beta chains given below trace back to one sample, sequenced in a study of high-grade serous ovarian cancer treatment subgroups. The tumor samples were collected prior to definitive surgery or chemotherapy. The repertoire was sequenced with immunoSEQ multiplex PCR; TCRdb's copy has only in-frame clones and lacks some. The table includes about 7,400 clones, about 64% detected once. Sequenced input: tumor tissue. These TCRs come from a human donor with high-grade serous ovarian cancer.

The DNA for the CDR3 is TGTGCCAGCTCACCAAAGCAGGACGGGAGTGTCGGGGAGCTGTTTTTT. It codes for CASSPKQDGSVGELFF. The rearrangement links TRBV18 to TRBJ2-2; a possible D gene is TRBD2 (6 bases). CDR1 KGHSH and CDR2 LQKENI come from the germline V gene. The CDR3 runs 16 residues. V was shortened by 2 bases and J by 7 bases, with 17 bases between the two germline ends.

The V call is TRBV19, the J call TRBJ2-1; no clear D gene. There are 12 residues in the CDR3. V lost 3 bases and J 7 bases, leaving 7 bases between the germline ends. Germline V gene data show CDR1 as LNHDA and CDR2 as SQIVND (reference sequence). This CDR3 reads CASSIYGNEQFF. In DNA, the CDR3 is TGTGCCAGTAGTATTTACGGAAATGAGCAGTTCTTC.

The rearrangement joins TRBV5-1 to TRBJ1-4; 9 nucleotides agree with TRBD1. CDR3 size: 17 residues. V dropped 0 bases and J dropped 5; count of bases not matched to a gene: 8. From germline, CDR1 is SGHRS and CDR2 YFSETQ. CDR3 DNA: TGCGCCAGCAGCTTGGGGGGGACAGGGCGGAGGAATGAAAAACTGTTTTTT. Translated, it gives CASSLGGTGRRNEKLFF.

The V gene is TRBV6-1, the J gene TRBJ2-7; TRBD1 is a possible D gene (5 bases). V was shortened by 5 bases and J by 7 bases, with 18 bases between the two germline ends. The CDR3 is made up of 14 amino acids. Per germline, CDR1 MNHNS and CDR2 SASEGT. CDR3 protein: CASSYVRDSGEQYF. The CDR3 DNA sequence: TGTGCCAGCAGTTATGTCAGGGATTCGGGTGAGCAGTACTTC.

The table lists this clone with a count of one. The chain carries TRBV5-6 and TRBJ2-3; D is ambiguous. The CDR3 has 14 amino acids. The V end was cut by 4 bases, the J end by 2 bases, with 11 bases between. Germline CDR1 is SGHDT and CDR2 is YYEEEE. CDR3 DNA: TGTGCCAGCAGCCGGATGCTTGTCACAGATACGCAGTATTTT. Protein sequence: CASSRMLVTDTQYF.

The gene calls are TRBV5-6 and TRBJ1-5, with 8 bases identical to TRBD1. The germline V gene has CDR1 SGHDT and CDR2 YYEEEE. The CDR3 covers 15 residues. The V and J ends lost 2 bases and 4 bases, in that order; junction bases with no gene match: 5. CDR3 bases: TGTGCCAGCAGCTTCGGACAGGGTATGAATCAGCCCCAGCATTTT. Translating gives CASSFGQGMNQPQHF.

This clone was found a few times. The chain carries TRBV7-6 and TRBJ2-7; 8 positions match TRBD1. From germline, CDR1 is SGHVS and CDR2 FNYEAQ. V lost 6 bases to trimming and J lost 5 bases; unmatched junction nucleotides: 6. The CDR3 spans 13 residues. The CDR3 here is CASSSGQGHEQYF. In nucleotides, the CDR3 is TGTGCCAGCAGTTCAGGACAGGGCCACGAGCAGTACTTC. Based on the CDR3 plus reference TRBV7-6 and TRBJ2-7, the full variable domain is GAGVSQSPRYKVTKRGQDVALRCDPISGHVSLYWYRQALGQGPEFLTYFNYEAQQDKSGLPNDRFSAERPEGSISTLTIQRTEQRDSAMYRCASSSGQGHEQYFGPGTRLTVT.

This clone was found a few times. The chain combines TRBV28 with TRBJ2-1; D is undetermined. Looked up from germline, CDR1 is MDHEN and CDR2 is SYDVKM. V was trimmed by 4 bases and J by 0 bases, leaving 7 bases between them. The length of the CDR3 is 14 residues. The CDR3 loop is CASSYQISYNEQFF. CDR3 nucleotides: TGTGCCAGCAGTTACCAAATCTCCTACAATGAGCAGTTCTTC.

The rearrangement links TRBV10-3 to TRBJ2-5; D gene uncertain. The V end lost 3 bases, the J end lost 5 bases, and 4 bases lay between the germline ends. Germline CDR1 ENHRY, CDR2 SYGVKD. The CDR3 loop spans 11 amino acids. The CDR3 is CAISDLETQYF. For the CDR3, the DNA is TGTGCCATCAGTGATCTGGAGACCCAGTACTTC.

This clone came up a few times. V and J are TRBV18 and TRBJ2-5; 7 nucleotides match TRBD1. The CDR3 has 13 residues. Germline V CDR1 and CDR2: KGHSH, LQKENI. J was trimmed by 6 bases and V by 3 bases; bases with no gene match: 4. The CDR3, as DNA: TGTGCCAGCTCACCGTCGACAGGGAAGACCCAGTACTTC. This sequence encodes CASSPSTGKTQYF. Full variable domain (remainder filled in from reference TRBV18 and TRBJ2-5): NAGVMQNPRHLVRRRGQEARLRCSPMKGHSHVYWYRQLPEEGLKFMVYLQKENIIDESGMPKERFSAEFPKEGPSILRIQQVVRGDSAAYFCASSPSTGKTQYFGPGTRLLVL.

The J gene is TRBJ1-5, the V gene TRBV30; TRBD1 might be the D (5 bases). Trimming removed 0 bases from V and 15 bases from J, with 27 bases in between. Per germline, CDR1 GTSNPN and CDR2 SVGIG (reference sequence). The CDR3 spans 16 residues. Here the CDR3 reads CAWSVGTYLLWDPGHF. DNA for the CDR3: TGTGCCTGGAGTGTAGGAACGTATCTTCTCTGGGACCCAGGGCATTTT. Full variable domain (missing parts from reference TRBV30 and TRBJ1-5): SQTIHQWPATLVQPVGSPLSLECTVEGTSNPNLYWYRQAAGRGLQLLFYSVGIGQISSEVPQNLSASRPQDRQFILSSKKLLLSDSGFYLCAWSVGTYLLWDPGHFGDGTRLSIL.

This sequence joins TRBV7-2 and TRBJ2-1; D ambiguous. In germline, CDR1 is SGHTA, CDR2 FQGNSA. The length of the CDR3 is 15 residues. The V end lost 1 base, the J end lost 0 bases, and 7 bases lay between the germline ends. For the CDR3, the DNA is TGTGCCAGCAGCTTAGGGCAGACCTCCTACAATGAGCAGTTCTTC. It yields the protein CASSLGQTSYNEQFF.

The CDR3 DNA reads as TGTGCCAGCAGCTTAGTAGTAGGAACGCAGTATTTT. The encoded protein is CASSLVVGTQYF. V is TRBV7-8 and J is TRBJ2-3; D is unresolved. This CDR3 spans 12 amino acids. Germline-derived CDR1 and CDR2 are SGHVS and FQNEAQ. The V end was cut by 1 base, the J end by 9 bases, with 8 bases between.

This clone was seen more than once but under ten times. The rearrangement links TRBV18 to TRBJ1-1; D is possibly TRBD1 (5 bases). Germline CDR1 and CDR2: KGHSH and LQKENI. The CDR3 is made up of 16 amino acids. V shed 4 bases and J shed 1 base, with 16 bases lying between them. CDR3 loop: CASSLTRTNTNTEAFF. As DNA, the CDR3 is TGTGCCAGCTCACTCACCAGGACAAACACGAACACTGAAGCTTTCTTT. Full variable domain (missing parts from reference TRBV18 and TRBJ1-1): NAGVMQNPRHLVRRRGQEARLRCSPMKGHSHVYWYRQLPEEGLKFMVYLQKENIIDESGMPKERFSAEFPKEGPSILRIQQVVRGDSAAYFCASSLTRTNTNTEAFFGQGTRLTVV.

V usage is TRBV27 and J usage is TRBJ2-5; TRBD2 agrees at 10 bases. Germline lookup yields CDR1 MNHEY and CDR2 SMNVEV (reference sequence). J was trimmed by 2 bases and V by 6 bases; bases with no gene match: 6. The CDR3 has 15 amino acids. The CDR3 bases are TGTGCCAGCAGAGTGGGGACTAGCGAACAAGAGACCCAGTACTTC. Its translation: CASRVGTSEQETQYF.

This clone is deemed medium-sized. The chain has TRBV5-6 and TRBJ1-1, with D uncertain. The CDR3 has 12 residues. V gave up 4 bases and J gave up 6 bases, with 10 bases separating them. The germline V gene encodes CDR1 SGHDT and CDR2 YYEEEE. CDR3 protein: CASSPPGAEAFF. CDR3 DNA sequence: TGTGCCAGCAGCCCTCCTGGGGCTGAAGCTTTCTTT.

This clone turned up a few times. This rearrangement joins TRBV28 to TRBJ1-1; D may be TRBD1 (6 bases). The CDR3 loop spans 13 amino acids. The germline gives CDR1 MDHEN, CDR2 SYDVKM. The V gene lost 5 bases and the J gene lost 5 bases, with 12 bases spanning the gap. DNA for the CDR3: TGTGCCAGCAGTCTCCAAGGGGGGACTGAAGCTTTCTTT. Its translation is CASSLQGGTEAFF. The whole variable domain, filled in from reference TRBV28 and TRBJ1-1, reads DVKVTQSSRYLVKRTGEKVFLECVQDMDHENMFWYRQDPGLGLRLIYFSYDVKMKEKGDIPEGYSVSREKKERFSLILESASTNQTSMYLCASSLQGGTEAFFGQGTRLTVV.

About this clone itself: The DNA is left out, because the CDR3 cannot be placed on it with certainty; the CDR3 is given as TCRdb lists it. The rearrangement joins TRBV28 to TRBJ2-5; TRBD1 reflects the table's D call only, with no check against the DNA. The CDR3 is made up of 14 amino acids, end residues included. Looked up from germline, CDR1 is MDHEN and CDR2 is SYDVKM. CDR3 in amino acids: CASSSSDTQETQYF.

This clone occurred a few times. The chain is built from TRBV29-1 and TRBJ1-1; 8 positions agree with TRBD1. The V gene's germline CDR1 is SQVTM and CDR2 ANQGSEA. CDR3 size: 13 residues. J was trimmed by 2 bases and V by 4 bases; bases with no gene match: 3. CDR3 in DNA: TGCAGCGTTGCGACAGGGGCTAACACTGAAGCTTTCTTT. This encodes CSVATGANTEAFF.

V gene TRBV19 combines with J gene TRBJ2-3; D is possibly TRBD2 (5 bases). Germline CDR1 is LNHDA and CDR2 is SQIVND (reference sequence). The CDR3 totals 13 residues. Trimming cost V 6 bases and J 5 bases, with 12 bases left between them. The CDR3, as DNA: TGTGCCAGTAGCCGGGGAGTGATAGATACGCAGTATTTT. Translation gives CASSRGVIDTQYF.

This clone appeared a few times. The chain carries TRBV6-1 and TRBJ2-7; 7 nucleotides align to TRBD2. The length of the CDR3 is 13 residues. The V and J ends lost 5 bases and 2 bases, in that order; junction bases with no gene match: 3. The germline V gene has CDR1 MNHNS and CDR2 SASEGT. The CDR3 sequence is CASSLAEAYEQYF. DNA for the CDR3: TGTGCCAGCAGTCTAGCGGAGGCCTACGAGCAGTACTTC.

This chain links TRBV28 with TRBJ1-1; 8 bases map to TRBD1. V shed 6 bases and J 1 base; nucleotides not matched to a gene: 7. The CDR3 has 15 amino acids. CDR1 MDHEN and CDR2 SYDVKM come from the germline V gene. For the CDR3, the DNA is TGTGCCAGCAGCTACAGGGGGTCAGGGAACACTGAAGCTTTCTTT. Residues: CASSYRGSGNTEAFF.

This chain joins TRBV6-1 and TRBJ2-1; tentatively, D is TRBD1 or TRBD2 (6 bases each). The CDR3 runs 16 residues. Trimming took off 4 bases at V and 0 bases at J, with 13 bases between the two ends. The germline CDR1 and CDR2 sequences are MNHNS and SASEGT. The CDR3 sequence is CASSGGAASSYNEQFF. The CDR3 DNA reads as TGTGCCAGCAGTGGGGGGGCGGCAAGCTCCTACAATGAGCAGTTCTTC.